The rows below give T cell receptor beta chains drawn from one sample of a study of blood T cells in healthy people across ages. TCRdb analysed the 5' RACE reads with MiXCR anew, one entry per CDR3 protein. There are around 670,000 distinct CDR3 sequences in the sample; 25% to 35% occur only once, and less than 20% lies in the top ten. Sequences were obtained from blood. These receptors all stem from a woman older than 75 in good health. The CDR3 runs from the conserved cysteine through the conserved F or W. A D gene is named only where the DNA matches it firmly. Clone size, where shown, is once, few, many, or a class for clones that have expanded.

abundance	v_gene	d_gene	j_gene	CDR3nt	CDR3aa
NA	TRBV7-2	NA	TRBJ1-2	TGTGCCAGCAGCCCATGGGGGGCAATCTATGGCTACACCTTC	CASSPWGAIYGYTF
NA	TRBV20-1	NA	TRBJ2-1	TGCAGTGCTCAACGGGGGGCCTTTTACAATGAGCAGTTCTTC	CSAQRGAFYNEQFF
NA	TRBV27	TRBD1	TRBJ1-1	TGTGCCAGCAGGCCAACAGGGGGATTGACTGAAGCTTTCTTT	CASRPTGGLTEAFF
many	TRBV7-9	TRBD2	TRBJ2-7	TGTGCCAGCAGCTTAACCGGGGGGGCTTCCTACGAGCAGTACTTC	CASSLTGGASYEQYF
once	TRBV2	TRBD1	TRBJ2-7	TGTGCCAGCCTCGGGACAGGGGTCTACGAGCAGTACTTC	CASLGTGVYEQYF
NA	TRBV7-2	NA	TRBJ2-7	TGTGCCAGCAGCCCCTTCACAGGTAACTCCTACAGTGAGCAGTACTTC	CASSPFTGNSYSEQYF
NA	TRBV30	NA	TRBJ1-2	TGTGCCTGGAGTCCGGGACGGTACGGCTACACCTTC	CAWSPGRYGYTF
many	TRBV4-1	TRBD2	TRBJ2-7	TGCGCCAGCAGCCAAGAGCGGGGGGGCCTCTCCTACGAGCAGTACTTC	CASSQERGGLSYEQYF
many	TRBV20-1	NA	TRBJ2-5	TGCAGTGCTAGTAGGCAGGGAAGAGAGACCCAGTACTTC	CSASRQGRETQYF
NA	TRBV28	NA	TRBJ2-5	TGTGCCAGCACAGGGGGGACAGCCTTGGGTGAGCAGTACTTC	CASTGGTALGEQYF
NA	TRBV28	NA	TRBJ1-5	TGTGCCAGCAGTTTTACCCCGGGGGGAGATGGGGCTCAGCCCCAGCATTTT	CASSFTPGGDGAQPQHF
NA	TRBV20-1	TRBD2	TRBJ2-5	TGCAGTGCCCCTAGACTAGCGGGGGGGACAAACAATGAGCAGTACTTC	CSAPRLAGGTNNEQYF
NA	TRBV4-1	TRBD2	TRBJ2-2	TGCGCCAGCAGCCCGGGACTAGCGGCCGGGGAGCTGTTTTTT	CASSPGLAAGELFF
NA	TRBV6-1	NA	TRBJ1-5	TGTGCCAACAGTGAAGGGGGACGGATCAATCAGCCCCAGCATTTT	CANSEGGRINQPQHF
NA	TRBV5-1	NA	TRBJ1-2	TGCGCCAGCAGCCCCGGGCCTCGGAAAAACTATGGCTACACCTTC	CASSPGPRKNYGYTF
NA	TRBV20-1	NA	TRBJ1-5	TGCAGTGCGCCTCTAGGAGGTACCAATCAGCCCCAGCATTTT	CSAPLGGTNQPQHF
many	TRBV12-3/TRBV12-4	NA	TRBJ2-3	TGTGCCAGCAGTTTAGTTCGGGGACTGGATACGCAGTATTTT	CASSLVRGLDTQYF
few	TRBV15	TRBD1	TRBJ2-3	TGTGCCACCAGCACCCGACAGGGGGCCCGCCCCGATACGCAGTATTTT	CATSTRQGARPDTQYF
NA	TRBV7-3	TRBD1	TRBJ2-3	TGTGCCAGCAGCTCAAGAAAGACAGGGGGCACAGATACGCAGTATTTT	CASSSRKTGGTDTQYF
NA	TRBV3-1	NA	TRBJ1-2	TGTGCCAGCAGCCAGACCAACGGCGGGAGATACTACACCTTC	CASSQTNGGRYYTF